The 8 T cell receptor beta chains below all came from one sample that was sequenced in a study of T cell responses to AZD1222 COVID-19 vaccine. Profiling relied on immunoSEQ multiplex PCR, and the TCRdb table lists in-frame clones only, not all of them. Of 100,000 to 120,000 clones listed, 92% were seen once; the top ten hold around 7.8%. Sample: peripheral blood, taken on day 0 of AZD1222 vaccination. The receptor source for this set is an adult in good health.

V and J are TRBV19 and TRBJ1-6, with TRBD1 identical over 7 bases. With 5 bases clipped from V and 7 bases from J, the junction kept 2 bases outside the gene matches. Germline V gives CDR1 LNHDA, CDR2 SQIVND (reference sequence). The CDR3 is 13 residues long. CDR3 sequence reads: CASSWGQNSPLHF. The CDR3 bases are TGTGCCAGTAGTTGGGGACAGAATTCACCCCTCCACTTT.

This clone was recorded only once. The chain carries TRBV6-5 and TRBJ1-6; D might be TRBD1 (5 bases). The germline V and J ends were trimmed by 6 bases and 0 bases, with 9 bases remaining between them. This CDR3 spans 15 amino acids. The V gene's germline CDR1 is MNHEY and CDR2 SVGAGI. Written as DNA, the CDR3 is TGTGCCAGCAGCCGAGACAGCTCCTATAATTCACCCCTCCACTTT. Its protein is CASSRDSSYNSPLHF.

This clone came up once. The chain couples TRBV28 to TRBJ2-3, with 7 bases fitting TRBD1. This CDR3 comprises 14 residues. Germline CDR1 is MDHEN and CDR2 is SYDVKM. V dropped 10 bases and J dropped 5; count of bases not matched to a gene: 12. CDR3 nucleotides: TGTGCCATCAGAAGAGGGGGCTGGGGAGATACGCAGTATTTT. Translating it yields CAIRRGGWGDTQYF.

CDR3 nucleotides: TGTGCCAGCAGTTTGGGGGGCGCTGGGGCCAACGTCCTGACTTTC. Its translation: CASSLGGAGANVLTF. The chain employs TRBV27 and TRBJ2-6; TRBD1 or TRBD2 may be the D gene (6 bases each). Germline V lookup: CDR1 MNHEY, CDR2 SMNVEV (reference sequence). The ends were cut back, 3 bases at V and 2 bases at J, with 8 bases in the middle. The CDR3 covers 15 residues. Complete variable domain (other parts from reference TRBV27 and TRBJ2-6): EAQVTQNPRYLITVTGKKLTVTCSQNMNHEYMSWYRQDPGLGLRQIYYSMNVEVTDKGDVPEGYKVSRKEKRNFPLILESPSPNQTSLYFCASSLGGAGANVLTFGAGSRLTVL.

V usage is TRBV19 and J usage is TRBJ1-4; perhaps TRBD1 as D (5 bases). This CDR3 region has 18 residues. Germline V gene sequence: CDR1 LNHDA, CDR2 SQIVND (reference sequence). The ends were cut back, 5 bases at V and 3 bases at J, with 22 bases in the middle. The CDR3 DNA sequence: TGTGCCAGTAGTGGGGGAGCCCGGGGCCCGGCGGCTAATGAAAAACTGTTTTTT. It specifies CASSGGARGPAANEKLFF.

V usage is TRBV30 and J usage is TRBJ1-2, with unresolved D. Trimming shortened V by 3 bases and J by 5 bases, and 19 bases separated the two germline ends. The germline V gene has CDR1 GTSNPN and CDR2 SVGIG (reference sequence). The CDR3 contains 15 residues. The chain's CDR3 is CAWREEASGRYGYTF. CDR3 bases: TGTGCCTGGAGGGAGGAGGCCTCAGGCAGATATGGCTACACCTTC.

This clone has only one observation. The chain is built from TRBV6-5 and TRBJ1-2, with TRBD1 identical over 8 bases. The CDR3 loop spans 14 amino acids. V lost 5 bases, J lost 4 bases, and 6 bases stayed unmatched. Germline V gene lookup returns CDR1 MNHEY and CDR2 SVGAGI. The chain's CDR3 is CASSPTGDLYGYTF. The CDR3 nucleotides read TGTGCCAGCAGTCCGACAGGGGATCTCTATGGCTACACCTTC.

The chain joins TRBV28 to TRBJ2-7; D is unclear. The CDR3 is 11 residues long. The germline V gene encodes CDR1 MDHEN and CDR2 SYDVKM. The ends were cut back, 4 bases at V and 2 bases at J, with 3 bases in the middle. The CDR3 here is CASSSPYEQYF. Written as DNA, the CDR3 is TGTGCCAGCAGTTCCCCCTACGAGCAGTACTTC.